The clone carrying this T cell receptor beta chain was detected many times. The antigen remains undetermined. At one boundary the junction diverges from the germline segment, which might be a read error. Methods described previously were used for bulk TCR libraries, and listed TCR primers were applied. In TCRdb, the PCR reads were re-called with MiXCR into one record per CDR3 protein. This sample has over 300,000 distinct CDR3 sequences; over 20% occur once, and the top ten carry about 0.74%. The data were taken from a study of molecular identifiers for immune sequencing clone quantification. Study results and limitations: Molecules of identical TCR sharing a barcode could underestimate highly expanded clone sizes.

Germline CDR1 reads SSHAT; CDR2 reads FNYEAQ (reference sequence). The CDR3 consists of 18 residues. This TCR derives from a human donor in good health. Some libraries in this study had Jurkat cell RNA spiked in. The genes are TRBV7-7 and TRBJ2-5; 10 nucleotides align to TRBD1. The sequenced material came from naive CD8+ T cells from blood, with Jurkat cell RNA spiked in. Subset of the sample: FACS-sorted CD8+CD4-CCR7+CD45RA+ naive T cells. CDR3 in DNA: TGTGCTAGCAGCCCGAGAGGCCCCGGGACAGGGGTCCAAGAGACCCAGTACTTC. This gives the protein CASSPRGPGTGVQETQYF.